This T cell receptor beta chain was identified in a study of cytomegalovirus exposure and HLA in healthy donors. Across the study: Early released data comprised around 80 million unique TCRs from HLA-typed donors. Findings and limits, study-wide: Sequencing likely produced, as an artifact, a cluster of highly shared sequence variants. Researchers catalogued some 160 TCR beta chains as cytomegalovirus-associated.

PCR was performed using 60 Vbeta and 13 Jbeta primers. Method: immunoSEQ multiplex PCR; TCRdb's copy keeps in-frame clones and lacks some. The repertoire holds about 180,000 clones, 80% to 85% seen once, with around 0.98% in the top ten. Germline assignment: CDR1 SGHTA and CDR2 FQGNSA. The CDR3 has 16 amino acids. The trim removed 5 bases at V and 4 bases at J, leaving 10 bases unmatched. Points on this clone: Its antigen remains unidentified.

The sequence came from a man in his thirties or forties in good health and CMV-seronegative. Sequencing used PBMCs. The V and J genes are TRBV7-2 and TRBJ1-5; 8 bases align to TRBD1. The CDR3 DNA reads TGTGCCAGCAGCCAACAGACAGGGGTGGGTAATCAGCCCCAGCATTTT. It translates to CASSQQTGVGNQPQHF.